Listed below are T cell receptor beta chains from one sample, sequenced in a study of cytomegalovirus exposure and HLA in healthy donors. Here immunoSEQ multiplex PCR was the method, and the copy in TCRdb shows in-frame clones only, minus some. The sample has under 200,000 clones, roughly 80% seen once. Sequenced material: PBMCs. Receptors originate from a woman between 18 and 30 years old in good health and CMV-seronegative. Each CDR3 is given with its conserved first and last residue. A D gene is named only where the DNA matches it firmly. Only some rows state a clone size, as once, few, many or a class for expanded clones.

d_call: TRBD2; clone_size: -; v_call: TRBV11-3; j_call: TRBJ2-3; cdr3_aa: CASSYGLAETVRGGDTQYF; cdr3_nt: TGTGCCAGCAGCTATGGACTAGCGGAAACGGTCCGCGGTGGAGATACGCAGTATTTT
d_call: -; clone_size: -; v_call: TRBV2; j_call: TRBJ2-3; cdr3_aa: CAETESGISTDTQYF; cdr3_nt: TGTGCTGAGACAGAATCAGGGATAAGCACAGATACGCAGTATTTT
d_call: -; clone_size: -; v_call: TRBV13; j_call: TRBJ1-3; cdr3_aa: CASSLGPGRDTIYF; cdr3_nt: TGTGCCAGCAGCTTAGGCCCGGGTCGAGACACCATATATTTT
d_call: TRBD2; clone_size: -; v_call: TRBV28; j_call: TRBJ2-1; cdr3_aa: CASSSSGRAAFF; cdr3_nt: TGTGCCAGCAGTTCTTCCGGGAGGGCCGCGTTCTTC
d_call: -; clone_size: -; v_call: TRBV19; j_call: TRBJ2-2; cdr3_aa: CASGDTGELFF; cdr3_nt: TGTGCCAGCGGGGACACCGGGGAGCTGTTTTTT
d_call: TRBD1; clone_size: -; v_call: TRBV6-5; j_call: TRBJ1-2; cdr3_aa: CASSYPDGQGAPGYTF; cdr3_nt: TGTGCCAGCAGTTACCCTGACGGACAGGGGGCGCCCGGCTACACCTTC
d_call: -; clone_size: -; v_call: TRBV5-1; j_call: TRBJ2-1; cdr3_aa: CASSLKSSNLYNEQFF; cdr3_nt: TGCGCCAGCAGCTTGAAGAGTTCAAACCTTTACAATGAGCAGTTCTTC
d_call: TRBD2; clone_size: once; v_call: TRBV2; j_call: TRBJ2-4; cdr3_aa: CASSGLAGVRAKNIQYF; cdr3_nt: TGTGCCAGCAGTGGACTAGCGGGAGTCCGGGCCAAAAACATTCAGTACTTC
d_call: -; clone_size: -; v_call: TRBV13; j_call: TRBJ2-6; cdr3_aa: CASSPGGSGANVLTF; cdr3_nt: TGTGCCAGCAGTCCCGGCGGGTCTGGGGCCAACGTCCTGACTTTC
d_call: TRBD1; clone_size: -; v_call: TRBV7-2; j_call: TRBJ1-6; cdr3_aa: CASSGDRVRNSPLHF; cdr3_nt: TGTGCCAGCAGCGGAGACAGGGTTAGGAATTCACCCCTCCACTTT
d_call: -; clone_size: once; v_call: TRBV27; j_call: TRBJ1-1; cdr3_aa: CAKETDSPRGNTEAFF; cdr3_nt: TGTGCCAAGGAAACGGACAGTCCTAGGGGGAACACTGAAGCTTTCTTT
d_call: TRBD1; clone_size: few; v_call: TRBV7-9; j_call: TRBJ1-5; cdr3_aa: CASSFQGEGNQPQHF; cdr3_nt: TGTGCCAGCAGCTTCCAGGGGGAGGGCAATCAGCCCCAGCATTTT
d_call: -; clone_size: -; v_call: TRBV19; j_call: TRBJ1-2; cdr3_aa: CASSIGHSTYGYTF; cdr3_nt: TGTGCCAGTAGTATAGGGCACAGCACCTATGGCTACACCTTC
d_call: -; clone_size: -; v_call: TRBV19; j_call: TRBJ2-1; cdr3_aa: CASSIWPEAYNEQFF; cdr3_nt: TGTGCCAGTAGTATATGGCCAGAAGCCTACAATGAGCAGTTCTTC
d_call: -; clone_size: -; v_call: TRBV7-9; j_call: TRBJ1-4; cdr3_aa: CASSFGRQGREKLFF; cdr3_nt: TGTGCCAGCAGCTTTGGTAGGCAGGGGAGAGAAAAACTGTTTTTT
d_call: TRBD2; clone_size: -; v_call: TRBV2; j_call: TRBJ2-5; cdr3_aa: CASSAPSGTSDTQETQYF; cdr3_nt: TGTGCCAGCAGTGCTCCTAGCGGGACCAGCGATACCCAAGAGACCCAGTACTTC
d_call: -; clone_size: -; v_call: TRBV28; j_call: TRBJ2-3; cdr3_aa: CASSLPGSTDTQYF; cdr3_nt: TGTGCCAGCAGTTTACCAGGGAGCACAGATACGCAGTATTTT
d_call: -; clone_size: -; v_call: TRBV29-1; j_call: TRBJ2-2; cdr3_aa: CSVGGNTGELFF; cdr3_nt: TGCAGCGTTGGAGGTAACACCGGGGAGCTGTTTTTT
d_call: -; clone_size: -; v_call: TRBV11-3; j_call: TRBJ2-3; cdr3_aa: CASSLDQSTDTQYF; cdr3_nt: TGTGCCAGCAGCTTAGATCAGAGCACAGATACGCAGTATTTT
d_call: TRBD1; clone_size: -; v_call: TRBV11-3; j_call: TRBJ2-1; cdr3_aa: CASSLDKGASYNEQFF; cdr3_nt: TGTGCCAGCAGCTTAGATAAGGGGGCCTCCTACAATGAGCAGTTCTTC